The 2 T cell receptor beta chains below all came from one sample that was sequenced in a study of blood T cells in healthy people across ages. A second about 7 to 12 cycle PCR used barcoded and J-beta primers. TCRdb reanalysed the 5' RACE reads using MiXCR and keeps one entry per CDR3 protein. The data contain 540,000 or so distinct CDR3 sequences, 27% of them singletons. The material sequenced was blood. All receptors come from a woman aged 70-85 years in good health.

There are a few counts of this clonotype. The V gene is TRBV20-1, the J gene TRBJ1-4; unclear D gene. Germline loops: CDR1 DFQATT, CDR2 SNEGSKA (reference sequence). Trimming took 6 bases from V and 8 from J, leaving 13 bases between them. The CDR3 is 12 residues long. CDR3 sequence: CSATGEEEKLFF. The CDR3 nucleotides are TGCAGTGCCACCGGAGAGGAAGAAAAACTGTTTTTT.

This chain joins TRBV29-1 and TRBJ2-3, with 12 positions matching TRBD2. With 1 base clipped from V and 4 bases from J, the junction kept 0 bases outside the gene matches. In germline, CDR1 is SQVTM, CDR2 ANQGSEA. This CDR3 has 14 residues. This chain's CDR3 is CSVEGTSGADTQYF. In nucleotides, the CDR3 is TGCAGCGTTGAAGGGACTAGCGGGGCAGATACGCAGTATTTT.